This T cell receptor beta chain was observed in a study of blood T cell repertoires in COVID-19. The wider study: From T cells, B-cell-depleted T cells, or PBMCs came the material, which was cDNA or gDNA.

The length of the CDR3 is 15 residues. Germline V gives CDR1 MNHEY, CDR2 SVGAGI. J gave up 3 bases and V 4 bases, and 4 bases lay outside the gene matches. Per the original data handling: Estimated nucleated cell counts came from reference gene primer amplification. The data were produced by immunoSEQ multiplex PCR, yet TCRdb's version contains in-frame clones alone and is incomplete. The V and J calls and clone size come from that table; D and trimming were worked out from the DNA. Here the sample spans fewer than 80,000 clones, around nine tenths being singletons. The sequenced sample consisted of peripheral blood. The genes are TRBV6-5 and TRBJ2-2; 8 bases agree with TRBD2. The sequence came from a man younger than 40 with acute or convalescent COVID-19. Written as DNA, the CDR3 is TGTGCCAGCAGTTCCGGGAGGGGTTACACCGGGGAGCTGTTTTTT. Amino acid sequence: CASSSGRGYTGELFF.